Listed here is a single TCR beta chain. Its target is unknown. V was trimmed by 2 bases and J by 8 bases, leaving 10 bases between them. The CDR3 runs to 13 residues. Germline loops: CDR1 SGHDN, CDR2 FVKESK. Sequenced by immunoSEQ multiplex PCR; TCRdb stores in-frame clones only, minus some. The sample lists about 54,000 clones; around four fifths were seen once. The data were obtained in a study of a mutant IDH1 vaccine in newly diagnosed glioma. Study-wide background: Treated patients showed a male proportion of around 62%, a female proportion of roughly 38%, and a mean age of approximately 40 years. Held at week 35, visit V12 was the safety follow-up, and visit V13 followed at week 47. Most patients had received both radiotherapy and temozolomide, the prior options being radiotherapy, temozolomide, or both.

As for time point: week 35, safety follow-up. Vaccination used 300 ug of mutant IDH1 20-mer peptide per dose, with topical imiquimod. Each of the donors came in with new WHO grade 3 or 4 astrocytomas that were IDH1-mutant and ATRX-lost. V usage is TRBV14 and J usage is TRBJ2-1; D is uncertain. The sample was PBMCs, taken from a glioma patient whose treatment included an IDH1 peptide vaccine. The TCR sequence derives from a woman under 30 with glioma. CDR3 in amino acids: CASSQQTPYEQFF. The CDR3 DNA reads TGTGCCAGCAGCCAACAAACACCGTATGAGCAGTTCTTC. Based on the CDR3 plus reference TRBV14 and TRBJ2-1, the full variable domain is EAGVTQFPSHSVIEKGQTVTLRCDPISGHDNLYWYRRVMGKEIKFLLHFVKESKQDESGMPNNRFLAERTGGTYSTLKVQPAELEDSGVYFCASSQQTPYEQFFGPGTRLTVL.